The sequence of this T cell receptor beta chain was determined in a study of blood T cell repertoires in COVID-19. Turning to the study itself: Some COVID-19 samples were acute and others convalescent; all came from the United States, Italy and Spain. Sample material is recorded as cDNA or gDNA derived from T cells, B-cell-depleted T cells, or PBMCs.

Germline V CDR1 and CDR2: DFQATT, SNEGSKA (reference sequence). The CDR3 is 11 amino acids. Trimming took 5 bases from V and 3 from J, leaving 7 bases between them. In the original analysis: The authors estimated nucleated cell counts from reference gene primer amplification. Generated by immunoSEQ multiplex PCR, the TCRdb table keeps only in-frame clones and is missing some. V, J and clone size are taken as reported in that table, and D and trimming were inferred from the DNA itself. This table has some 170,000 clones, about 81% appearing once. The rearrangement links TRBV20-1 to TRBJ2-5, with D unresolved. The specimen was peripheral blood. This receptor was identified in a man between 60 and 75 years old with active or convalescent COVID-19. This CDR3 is CSAFQEETQYF. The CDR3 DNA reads TGCAGTGCTTTCCAGGAAGAGACCCAGTACTTC.